The clone carrying this T cell receptor beta chain occurred a few times. Antigen specificity is unknown. V was pared by 6 bases and J by 7 bases, with 6 bases of the junction left unmatched. This CDR3 is built from 14 residues. These data are taken from a study of CD8 T cells in ankylosing spondylitis. The study, taken as a whole, reports: The disease-linked clones had a CD8+ phenotype and low blood frequencies.

TCRdb processed the 5' RACE reads anew with MiXCR; each CDR3 protein has one entry. The profile shows approximately 290,000 distinct CDR3 sequences, under 25% of them singletons. This chain links TRBV12-3 or TRBV12-4 with TRBJ1-4; 9 bases are shared with TRBD1. The sequenced sample was blood, either unsorted or a sorted T cell fraction (not recorded which). This receptor was identified in a female donor with ankylosing spondylitis or in good health (not recorded which). The CDR3, as DNA: TGTGCCAGCAGCCCGGGACAGGGAGGTGAAAAACTGTTTTTT. Its translation: CASSPGQGGEKLFF.